This TCR beta chain was captured by sequencing in a study of read filtering for tumor transcriptome and immune sequencing. The study, taken as a whole, reports: IR-seq captured clonotypes deeper and more reliably than RNA-seq.

From 300 to 400 ng of RNA, a library with molecular barcoded alpha/delta and beta/gamma adaptors was made. TCRdb re-analysed the reads in MiXCR, keeping a single row per CDR3 protein. The sample contains around 31,000 distinct CDR3 sequences, approximately 17% of which appear only once. CDR1 is MGHRA and CDR2 is YSYEKL in the germline V gene. After removal of 0 bases from V and 7 bases from J, the junction contained 4 bases not matched to a gene. The CDR3 sequence is 15 residues long. This clonotype is medium-sized in the sample. Its antigen is still unknown. The sequencing input was a population of CD138-negative cells sorted from bone marrow. This sequence joins TRBV4-1 and TRBJ2-1, with TRBD2 matching 9 bases. The TCR was taken from a donor at least 40 years old with multiple myeloma. The CDR3 DNA reads TGCGCCAGCAGCCAAGATGCGGGAGGGTCAAATGAGCAGTTCTTC. Its translation: CASSQDAGGSNEQFF.